This T cell receptor beta chain was found in a study of CD8+ T cells in alopecia areata. The wider study: Treated patients were dosed with oral tofacitinib, taking 5 to 10 mg twice daily.

After isolation, RNA underwent reverse transcription to generate cDNA as the sequencing template. Method: immunoSEQ multiplex PCR; TCRdb's copy keeps in-frame clones and lacks some. The sample holds over 200,000 clones, roughly 57% seen once. Trimming removed 4 bases from V and 0 bases from J, with 11 bases in between. From germline, CDR1 is SGHNT and CDR2 YYREEE (reference sequence). The CDR3 runs to 15 residues. This TCR was sampled from a human donor with alopecia areata. The chain is built from TRBV5-4 and TRBJ2-1; D is possibly TRBD1 (5 bases). The source was CD4+ T cells sorted from blood, collected at week 0. The CDR3 protein is CASSHRQHSYNEQFF. The CDR3 nucleotides are TGTGCCAGCAGCCACAGACAGCACTCCTACAATGAGCAGTTCTTC.